Below, 10 T cell receptor beta chains from the same sample are listed, as sequenced in a study of technical replicates of blood from a handful of donors (dated by TCRdb to about 2017). Libraries were built with the immunoSEQ multiplex PCR assay. Drawn from immuneACCESS, this table holds only the in-frame rearrangements with V and J called that TCRdb kept. Clones are partly lost; checked studies trace under half to an unresolved V gene and leave the rest unexplained. The sample contains 70,000 or so clones, approximately 88% of them found a single time. The ten largest account for 3.5% to 5% of the sample. The source material was PBMCs. The receptors derive from a human donor in good health. Some clones in this sample may be carry-over from other donors' samples.

The chain employs TRBV6-4 and TRBJ2-1; tentative D call: TRBD2 (6 bases). This CDR3 has 15 residues. The V gene's germline CDR1 is MRHNA and CDR2 SNTAGT. V was trimmed by 0 bases and J by 2 bases, leaving 8 bases between them. Here the CDR3 DNA reads TGTGCCAGCAGTGACTCGGCGGGAACCTACAATGAGCAGTTCTTC. This encodes CASSDSAGTYNEQFF.

A single count supports this clone. The genes are TRBV10-3 and TRBJ2-7; 7 bases match TRBD1. CDR1 ENHRY and CDR2 SYGVKD come from the germline V gene. Germline trimming cut 6 bases from V and 7 bases from J; bases unmatched to any gene: 9. The CDR3 is 13 amino acids. The CDR3 DNA sequence: TGTGCCATCAGAGCGGACAGGTCCAGGGAGCAGTACTTC. Encoded protein: CAIRADRSREQYF.

This sequence joins TRBV19 and TRBJ1-2, with TRBD1 as a possible D gene (5 bases). Trimming shortened V by 4 bases and J by 7 bases, and 13 bases separated the two germline ends. The CDR3 extends over 13 amino acids. Germline V gene data show CDR1 as LNHDA and CDR2 as SQIVND (reference sequence). For the CDR3, the DNA is TGTGCCAGTAGTAGGAGCGCGGGGGGTGGCTACACCTTC. Translated: CASSRSAGGGYTF.

The chain is built from TRBV10-3 and TRBJ2-1, with a possible D match to TRBD1 (6 bases). CDR3 length: 14 amino acids. Germline lookup yields CDR1 ENHRY and CDR2 SYGVKD. V lost 0 bases and J lost 8, with 11 bases in between. CDR3 sequence (DNA): TGTGCCATCAGTGAGTCTACAGGGTTTGATGAGCAGTTCTTC. Protein: CAISESTGFDEQFF.

The genes are TRBV6-5 and TRBJ2-7; TRBD2 might be the D (6 bases). CDR3 length: 14 amino acids. Trimming removed 5 bases at V and 8 bases at J, with 19 bases between. Per germline, CDR1 MNHEY and CDR2 SVGAGI. The CDR3 is CASSPPSGLAQQYF. CDR3 coding DNA: TGTGCCAGCAGTCCCCCATCGGGGCTAGCGCAGCAGTACTTC.

V and J are TRBV11-2 and TRBJ2-2; D not certain. Trimming removed 0 bases from V and 0 bases from J, with 8 bases in between. CDR3 length equals 16 residues. Looked up from germline, CDR1 is SGHAT and CDR2 is FQNNGV. CDR3 coding DNA: TGTGCCAGCAGCTTAGAACAGCCCGCGAACACCGGGGAGCTGTTTTTT. Translation: CASSLEQPANTGELFF.

The chain combines TRBV5-8 with TRBJ2-7; 7 positions match TRBD2. Trimming cost V 0 bases and J 2 bases; bases outside gene matches: 5. The CDR3 is 15 residues long. The V gene's germline CDR1 is SGHTS and CDR2 YDEGEE. CDR3 nucleotides: TGTGCCAGCAGCTTGGTCTCGGGGGGAGCCTACGAGCAGTACTTC. Translating it yields CASSLVSGGAYEQYF.

The chain employs TRBV18 and TRBJ1-1; 10 nucleotides line up with TRBD1. The V segment lost 6 bases and the J segment 1 base; nucleotides outside the gene matches: 5. The CDR3 totals 15 residues. Looked up from germline, CDR1 is KGHSH and CDR2 is LQKENI. Written as DNA, the CDR3 is TGTGCCAGCTCGGGCGGGACAGGGGCGAACACTGAAGCTTTCTTT. As protein: CASSGGTGANTEAFF.

V usage is TRBV19 and J usage is TRBJ1-2, with D possibly matching TRBD1 (5 bases). The CDR3 runs to 14 residues. The germline CDR1 and CDR2 sequences are LNHDA and SQIVND (reference sequence). Trimming left V 8 bases short and J 3 bases short, with 16 bases between. In DNA form, the CDR3 reads TGTGCCAGTCGAACGGAGGGGTCGCACTATGGCTACACCTTC. Translating gives CASRTEGSHYGYTF. The entire variable domain, with the rest obtained from reference TRBV19 and TRBJ1-2, is as follows: DGGITQSPKYLFRKEGQNVTLSCEQNLNHDAMYWYRQDPGQGLRLIYYSQIVNDFQKGDIAEGYSVSREKKESFPLTVTSAQKNPTAFYLCASRTEGSHYGYTFGSGTRLTVV.

J is TRBJ2-2 and V is TRBV5-1; D uncertain. The CDR3 is made up of 15 amino acids. Trimming took 3 bases from V and 0 from J, leaving 9 bases between them. Germline CDR1 SGHRS, CDR2 YFSETQ. CDR3 protein: CASSSRGTNTGELFF. Here the CDR3 DNA reads TGCGCCAGCAGCTCAAGAGGAACGAACACCGGGGAGCTGTTTTTT.